This is a list of T cell receptor beta chains from one sample in a study of monozygotic twins with inflammatory bowel disease. From the 5' RACE reads, TCRdb lists one entry per CDR3 protein and no DNA. Recorded here are approximately 200,000 distinct CDR3 sequences; the top ten clones represent around 1.5%. The material sequenced was blood. The receptors were gathered from a human donor with ulcerative colitis or Crohn's disease, or a healthy co-twin of an affected twin (not recorded which). CDR3s include the opening cysteine and the closing phenylalanine or tryptophan.

TRBJ1-1	TRBV10-1	CASRPRTTLDTEAFF
TRBJ1-5	TRBV24-1	CATSDQGTIRPQHF
TRBJ1-1	TRBV2	CAGVGHPNTEAFF
TRBJ2-3	TRBV20-1	CSANPSTDTQYF
TRBJ2-3	TRBV19	CASSIPSLSDTQYF
TRBJ2-3	TRBV11-1	CASSRPGSLLTSTDTQYF
TRBJ1-1	TRBV5-1	CASSAKFGPEAFF
TRBJ1-2	TRBV12-3/TRBV12-4	CASSLQAAGYGYTF
TRBJ1-1	TRBV5-1	CASSLGGDFIAEAFF
TRBJ2-1	TRBV5-1	CASSPTSGLSSYNEQFF
TRBJ2-7	TRBV6-1	CASTRGAYEQYF
TRBJ1-3	TRBV7-9	CASSTQKGVNTIYF
TRBJ1-3	TRBV7-6	CASSLTGQGPGNTIYF
TRBJ1-5	TRBV9	CASSASGVGQPQHF
TRBJ1-5	TRBV2	CASTRQDNQPQHF
TRBJ1-2	TRBV7-2	CASRRDPPEPRHGYTF
TRBJ1-1	TRBV4-1	CASSQDHRGREAFF
TRBJ2-3	TRBV5-1	CASSGLGLSTDTQYF
TRBJ2-3	TRBV6-1	CASSEMRSPPRDTQYF
TRBJ2-3	TRBV3-1	CASSHDLGLAGGGTQYF
TRBJ1-2	TRBV5-1	CASSLGGQGHHGYTF
TRBJ2-3	TRBV19	CASSDQRQYSTDTQYF
TRBJ1-1	TRBV5-1	CASSVGQVNTEAFF
TRBJ2-3	TRBV7-9	CASSLVPYRDTDTQYF
TRBJ2-7	TRBV2	CASSLGRRDSGYEQYF
TRBJ2-7	TRBV20-1	CSAIRTGNPYEQYF
TRBJ2-3	TRBV7-2	CASSFNREDTQYF
TRBJ2-2	TRBV20-1	CSAFFGAGTGELFF
TRBJ1-1	TRBV24-1	CATGTENTEAFF
TRBJ1-1	TRBV6-5	CASSSSRQGSTSSAFF
TRBJ1-1	TRBV20-1	CTGQGRSLAEAFF
TRBJ1-5	TRBV27	CASRLRGAGQPQHF
TRBJ2-5	TRBV9	CASSVGWRRGETQYF
TRBJ2-7	TRBV13	CASSSRDRETYEQYF
TRBJ1-2	TRBV7-2	CASTLQVPNYGYTF
TRBJ1-4	TRBV5-5	CASSLVQGDEKLFF
TRBJ2-3	TRBV12-3/TRBV12-4	CASSDQWSRTDTQYF
TRBJ1-4	TRBV7-9	CASSQRVGNEKLFF
TRBJ1-1	TRBV20-1	CSAGTGSTEAFF
TRBJ2-3	TRBV5-1	CASSKDREGDTQYF
TRBJ1-2	TRBV20-1	CSASKQRHGYTF
TRBJ2-1	TRBV27	CASSPFPPVSSYNEQFF
TRBJ2-7	TRBV10-3	CAISGDNSYEQYF